The clone carrying this T cell receptor (beta chain) occurred many times. A second PCR of about 6 to 11 cycles used a sample-barcoded 5' primer and a J-beta primer mix. There were at least 3 million CDR3-containing paired-end reads obtained from each sample. MiXCR, applied by TCRdb to the 5' RACE reads, yields one record per CDR3 protein. The top ten clones hold less than 20% of a sample with roughly 500,000 distinct CDR3 sequences, 27% of them seen once. The entry originates in a study of blood T cells in healthy people across ages. This TCR derives from a woman in her 70s in good health. Sequencing used blood.

The DNA for the CDR3 is TGTGCCAGCAGTCCTGACAGGGGCTATGGCTACACCTTC. Its protein is CASSPDRGYGYTF. The rearrangement uses TRBV18 and TRBJ1-2, with 8 bases that match TRBD1. J was trimmed by 4 bases and V by 8 bases; bases with no gene match: 6. This CDR3 has 13 amino acids. In germline, CDR1 is KGHSH, CDR2 LQKENI.